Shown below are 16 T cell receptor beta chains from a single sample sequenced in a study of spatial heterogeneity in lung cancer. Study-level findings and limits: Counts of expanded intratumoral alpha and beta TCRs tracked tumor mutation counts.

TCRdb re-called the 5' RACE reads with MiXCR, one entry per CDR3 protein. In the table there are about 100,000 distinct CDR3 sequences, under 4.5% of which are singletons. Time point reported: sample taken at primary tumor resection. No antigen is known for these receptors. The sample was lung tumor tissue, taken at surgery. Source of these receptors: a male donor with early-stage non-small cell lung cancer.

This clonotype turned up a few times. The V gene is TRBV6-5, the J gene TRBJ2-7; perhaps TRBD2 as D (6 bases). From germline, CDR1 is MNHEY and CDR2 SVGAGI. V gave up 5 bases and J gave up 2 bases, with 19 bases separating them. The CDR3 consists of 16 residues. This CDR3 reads CASSPSPLALTYEQYF. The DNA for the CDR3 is TGTGCCAGCAGTCCCTCCCCACTAGCACTGACCTACGAGCAGTACTTC.

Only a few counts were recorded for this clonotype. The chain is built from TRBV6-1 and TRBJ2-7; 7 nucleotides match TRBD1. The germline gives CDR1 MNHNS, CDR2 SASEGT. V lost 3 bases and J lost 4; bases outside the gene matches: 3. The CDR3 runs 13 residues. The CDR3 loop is CASSETGWYEQYF. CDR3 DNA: TGTGCCAGCAGTGAGACAGGGTGGTACGAGCAGTACTTC.

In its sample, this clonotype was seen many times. CDR3 loop: CASREGGAGSTDTQYF. CDR3 DNA sequence: TGTGCCAGCAGAGAAGGAGGAGCGGGGAGCACAGATACGCAGTATTTT. The chain recombines TRBV11-2 with TRBJ2-3; 7 bases fit TRBD2. Trimming at V came to 6 bases and at J to 0 bases, leaving 9 bases not matched to a gene. This CDR3 has 16 amino acids. Per germline, CDR1 SGHAT and CDR2 FQNNGV.

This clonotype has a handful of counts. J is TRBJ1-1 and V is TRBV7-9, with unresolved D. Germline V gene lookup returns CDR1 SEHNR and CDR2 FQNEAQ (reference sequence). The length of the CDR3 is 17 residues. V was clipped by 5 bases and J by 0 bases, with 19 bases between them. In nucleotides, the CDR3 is TGTGCCAGCAGCCTCCCGGGGTCGGAAACAATGAACACTGAAGCTTTCTTT. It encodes CASSLPGSETMNTEAFF.

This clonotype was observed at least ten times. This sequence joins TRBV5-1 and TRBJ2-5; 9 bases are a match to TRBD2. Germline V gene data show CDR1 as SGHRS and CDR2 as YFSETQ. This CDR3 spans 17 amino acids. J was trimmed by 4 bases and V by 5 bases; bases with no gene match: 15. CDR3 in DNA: TGCGCCAGCAGTCTAGATACTGGACTAGCGTTTGCAGAGACCCAGTACTTC. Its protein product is CASSLDTGLAFAETQYF.

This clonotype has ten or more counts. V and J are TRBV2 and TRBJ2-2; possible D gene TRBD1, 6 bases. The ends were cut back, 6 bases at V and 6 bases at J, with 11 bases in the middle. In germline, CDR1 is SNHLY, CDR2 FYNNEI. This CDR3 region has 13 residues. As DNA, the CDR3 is TGTGCCAGCAGCAGGACAGTATCCGGGGAGCTGTTTTTT. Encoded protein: CASSRTVSGELFF.

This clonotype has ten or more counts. The CDR3 coding sequence is TGTGCCAGCAGTTCCAGGCTAGCGGATTCCTCGGGGTCCTACAATGAGCAGTTCTTC. Its protein product is CASSSRLADSSGSYNEQFF. This chain joins TRBV6-5 and TRBJ2-1, with TRBD2 matching 7 bases. The V and J ends lost 4 bases and 1 base, in that order; junction bases with no gene match: 16. Germline CDR1 reads MNHEY; CDR2 reads SVGAGI. The CDR3 is 19 amino acids.

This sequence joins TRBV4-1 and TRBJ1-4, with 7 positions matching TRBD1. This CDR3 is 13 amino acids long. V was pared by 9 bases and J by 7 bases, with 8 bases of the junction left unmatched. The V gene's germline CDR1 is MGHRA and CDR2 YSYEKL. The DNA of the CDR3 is TGCGCCAGTAACAGGGGCGGGGTTGAAAAACTGTTTTTT. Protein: CASNRGGVEKLFF.

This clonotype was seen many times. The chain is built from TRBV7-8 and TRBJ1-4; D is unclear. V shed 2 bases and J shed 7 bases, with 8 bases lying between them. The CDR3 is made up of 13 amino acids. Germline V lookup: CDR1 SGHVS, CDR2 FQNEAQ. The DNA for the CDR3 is TGTGCCAGCAGCTTATTCGAGAGTGAAAAACTGTTTTTT. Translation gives CASSLFESEKLFF.

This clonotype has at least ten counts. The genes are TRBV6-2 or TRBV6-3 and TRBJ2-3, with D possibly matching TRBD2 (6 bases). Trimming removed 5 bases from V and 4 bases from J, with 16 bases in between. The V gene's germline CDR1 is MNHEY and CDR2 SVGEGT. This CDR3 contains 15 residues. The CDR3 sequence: CASSRPAGGADTQYF. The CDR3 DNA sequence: TGTGCCAGCAGTCGCCCGGCCGGAGGGGCAGATACGCAGTATTTT.

CDR3 DNA: TGTGCCAGCAGCCCCAACCATAGCACAGATACGCAGTATTTT. Protein sequence: CASSPNHSTDTQYF. The chain combines TRBV12-3 or TRBV12-4 with TRBJ2-3, with D uncertain. Trimming removed 6 bases at V and 0 bases at J, with 10 bases between. There are 14 residues in the CDR3.

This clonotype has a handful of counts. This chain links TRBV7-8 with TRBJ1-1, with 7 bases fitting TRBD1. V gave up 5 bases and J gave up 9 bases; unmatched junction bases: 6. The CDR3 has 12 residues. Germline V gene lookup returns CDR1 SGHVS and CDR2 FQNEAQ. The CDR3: CASSPLQGKAFF. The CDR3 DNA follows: TGTGCCAGCAGCCCACTACAGGGGAAAGCTTTCTTT.

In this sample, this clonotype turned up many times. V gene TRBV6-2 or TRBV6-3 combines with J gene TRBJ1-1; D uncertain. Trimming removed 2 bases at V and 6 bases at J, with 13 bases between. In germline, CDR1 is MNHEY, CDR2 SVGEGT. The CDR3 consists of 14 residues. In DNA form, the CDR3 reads TGTGCCAGCAGTTACCCAAGCGATTTGGCTGAAGCTTTCTTT. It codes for CASSYPSDLAEAFF.

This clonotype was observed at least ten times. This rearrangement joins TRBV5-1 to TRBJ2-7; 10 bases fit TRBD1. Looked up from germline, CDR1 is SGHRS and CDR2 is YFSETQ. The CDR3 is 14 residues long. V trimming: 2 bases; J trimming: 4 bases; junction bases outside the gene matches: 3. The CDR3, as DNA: TGCGCCAGCAGCTTCCGGGACAGGGGTTACGAGCAGTACTTC. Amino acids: CASSFRDRGYEQYF.

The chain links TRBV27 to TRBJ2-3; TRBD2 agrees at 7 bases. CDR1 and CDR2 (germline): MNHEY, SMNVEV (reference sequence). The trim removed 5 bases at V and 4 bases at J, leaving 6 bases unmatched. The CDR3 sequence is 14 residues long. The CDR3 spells CASSRRESADTQYF. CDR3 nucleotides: TGTGCCAGCAGTCGGCGGGAGTCAGCAGATACGCAGTATTTT.

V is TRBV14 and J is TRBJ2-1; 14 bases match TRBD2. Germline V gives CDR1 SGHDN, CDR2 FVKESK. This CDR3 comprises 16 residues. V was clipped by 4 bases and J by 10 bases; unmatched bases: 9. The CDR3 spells CASSRPGTSGSGEQFF. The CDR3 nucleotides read TGTGCCAGCAGCCGCCCCGGGACTAGCGGGAGTGGAGAGCAGTTCTTC.